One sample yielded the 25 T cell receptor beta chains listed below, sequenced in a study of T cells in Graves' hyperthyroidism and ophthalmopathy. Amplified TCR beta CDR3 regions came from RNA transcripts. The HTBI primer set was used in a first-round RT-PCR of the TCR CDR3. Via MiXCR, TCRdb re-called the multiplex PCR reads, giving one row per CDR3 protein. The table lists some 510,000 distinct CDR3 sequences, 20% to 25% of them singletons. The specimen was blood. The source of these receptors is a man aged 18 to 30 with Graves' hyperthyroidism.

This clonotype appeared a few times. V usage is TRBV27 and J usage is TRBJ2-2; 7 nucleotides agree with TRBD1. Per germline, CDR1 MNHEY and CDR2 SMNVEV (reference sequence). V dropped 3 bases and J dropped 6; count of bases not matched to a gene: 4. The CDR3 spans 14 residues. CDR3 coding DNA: TGTGCCAGCAGTTTGGAAACAGGGGCCGGGGAGCTGTTTTTT. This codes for CASSLETGAGELFF.

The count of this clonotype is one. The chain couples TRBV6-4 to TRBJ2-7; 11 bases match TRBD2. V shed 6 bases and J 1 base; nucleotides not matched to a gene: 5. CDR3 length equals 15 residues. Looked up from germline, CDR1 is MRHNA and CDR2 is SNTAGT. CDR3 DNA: TGTGCCAGCAGCCCCGTAGCGGGAGGGTCCTACGAGCAGTACTTC. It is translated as CASSPVAGGSYEQYF.

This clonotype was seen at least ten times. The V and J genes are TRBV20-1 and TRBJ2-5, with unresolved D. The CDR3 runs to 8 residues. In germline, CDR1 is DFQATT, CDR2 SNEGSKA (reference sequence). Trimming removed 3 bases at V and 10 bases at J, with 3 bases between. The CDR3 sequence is CSASVQYF. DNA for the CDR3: TGCAGTGCTAGTGTCCAGTACTTC.

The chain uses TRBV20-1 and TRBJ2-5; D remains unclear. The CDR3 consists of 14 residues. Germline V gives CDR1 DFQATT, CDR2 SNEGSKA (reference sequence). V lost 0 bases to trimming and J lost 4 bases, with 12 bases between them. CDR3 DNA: TGCAGTGCTAGAGATTCCTCGAAGGCAGAGACCCAGTACTTC. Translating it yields CSARDSSKAETQYF.

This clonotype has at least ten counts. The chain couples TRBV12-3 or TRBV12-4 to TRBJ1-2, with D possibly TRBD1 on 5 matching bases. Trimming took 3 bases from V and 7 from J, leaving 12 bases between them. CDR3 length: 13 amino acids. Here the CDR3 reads CASSFSGRGGYTF. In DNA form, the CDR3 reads TGTGCCAGCAGTTTCTCAGGGAGGGGTGGCTACACCTTC.

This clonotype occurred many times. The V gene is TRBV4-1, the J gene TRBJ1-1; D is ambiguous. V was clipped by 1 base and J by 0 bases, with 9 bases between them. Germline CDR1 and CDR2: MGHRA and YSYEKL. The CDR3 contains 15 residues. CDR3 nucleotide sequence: TGCGCCAGCAGCCAAGTTGGGGTTTTGAACACTGAAGCTTTCTTT. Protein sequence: CASSQVGVLNTEAFF.

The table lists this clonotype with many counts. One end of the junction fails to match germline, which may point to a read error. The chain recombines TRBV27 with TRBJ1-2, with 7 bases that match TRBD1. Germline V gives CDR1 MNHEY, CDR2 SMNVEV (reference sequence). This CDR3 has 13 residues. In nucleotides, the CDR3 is TGTGCCAGCAGTGCACAGGGGAACTATGGCCACACCTTC. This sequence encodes CASSAQGNYGHTF.

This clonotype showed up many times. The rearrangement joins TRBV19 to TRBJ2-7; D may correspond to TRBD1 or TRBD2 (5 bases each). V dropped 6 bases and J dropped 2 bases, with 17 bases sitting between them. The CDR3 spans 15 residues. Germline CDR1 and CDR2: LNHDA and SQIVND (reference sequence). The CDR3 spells CASSFRDVGTYEQYF. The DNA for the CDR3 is TGTGCCAGTAGCTTCCGGGACGTAGGCACCTACGAGCAGTACTTC.

CDR3 region: CASSLSIGTGTWAQYF. The CDR3 DNA reads TGTGCCAGCAGTTTATCCATCGGGACAGGGACCTGGGCGCAGTACTTC. V usage is TRBV28 and J usage is TRBJ2-7; 9 nucleotides match TRBD1. J lost 9 bases, V lost 1 base, and 13 bases had no gene match. This CDR3 has 16 amino acids. Germline V lookup: CDR1 MDHEN, CDR2 SYDVKM.

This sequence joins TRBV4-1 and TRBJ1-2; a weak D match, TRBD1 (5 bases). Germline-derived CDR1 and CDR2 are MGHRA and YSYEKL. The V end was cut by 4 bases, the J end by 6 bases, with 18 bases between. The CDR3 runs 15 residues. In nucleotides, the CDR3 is TGCGCCAGCAGCCCAATCCCAGAGGGGCTCCATGGCTACACCTTC. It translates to CASSPIPEGLHGYTF.

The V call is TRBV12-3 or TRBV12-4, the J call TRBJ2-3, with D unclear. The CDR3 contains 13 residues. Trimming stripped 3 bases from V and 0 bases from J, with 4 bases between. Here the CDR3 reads CASSFPSTDTQYF. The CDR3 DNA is TGTGCCAGCAGTTTTCCGAGCACAGATACGCAGTATTTT.

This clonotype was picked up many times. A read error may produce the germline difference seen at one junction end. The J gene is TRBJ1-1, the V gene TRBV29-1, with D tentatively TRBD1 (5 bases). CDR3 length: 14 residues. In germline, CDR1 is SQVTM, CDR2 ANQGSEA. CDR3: CSAEGAEMNTEAFF. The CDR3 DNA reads TGCAGCGCTGAAGGGGCGGAGATGAACACTGAAGCTTTCTTT.

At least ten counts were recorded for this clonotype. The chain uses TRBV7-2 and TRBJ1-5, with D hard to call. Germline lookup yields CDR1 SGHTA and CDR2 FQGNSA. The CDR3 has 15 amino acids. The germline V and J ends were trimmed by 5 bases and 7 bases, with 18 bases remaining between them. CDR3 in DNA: TGTGCCAGCAGCCACAAGGTGGTTGTGGAACAGCCCCAGCATTTT. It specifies CASSHKVVVEQPQHF.

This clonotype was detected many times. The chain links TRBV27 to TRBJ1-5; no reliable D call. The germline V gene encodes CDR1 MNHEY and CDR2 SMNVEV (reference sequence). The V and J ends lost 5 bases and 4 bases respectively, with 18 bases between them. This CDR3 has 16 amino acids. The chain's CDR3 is CASSLTGSRRNQPQHF. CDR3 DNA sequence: TGTGCCAGCAGTCTTACTGGGAGCAGGAGAAATCAGCCCCAGCATTTT.

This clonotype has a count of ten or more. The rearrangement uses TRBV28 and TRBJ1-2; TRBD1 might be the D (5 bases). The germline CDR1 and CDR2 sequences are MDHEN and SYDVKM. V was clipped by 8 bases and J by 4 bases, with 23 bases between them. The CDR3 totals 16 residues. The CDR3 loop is CASRLGWGMESYGYTF. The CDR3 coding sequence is TGTGCCAGCCGATTGGGGTGGGGGATGGAGAGCTATGGCTACACCTTC.

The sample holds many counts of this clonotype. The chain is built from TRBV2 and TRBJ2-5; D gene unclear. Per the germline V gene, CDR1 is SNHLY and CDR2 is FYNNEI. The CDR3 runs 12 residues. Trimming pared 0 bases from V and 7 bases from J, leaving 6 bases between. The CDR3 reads CASSEALGTQYF. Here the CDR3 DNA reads TGTGCCAGCAGTGAAGCGCTGGGGACCCAGTACTTC.

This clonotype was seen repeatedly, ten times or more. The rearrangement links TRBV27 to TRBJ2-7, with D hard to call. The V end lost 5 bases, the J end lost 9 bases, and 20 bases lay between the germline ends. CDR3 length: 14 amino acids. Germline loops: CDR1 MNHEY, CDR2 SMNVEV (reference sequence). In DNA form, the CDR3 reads TGTGCCAGCAGTGACTCGAAAGGAAGGTTGGGGCAGTACTTC. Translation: CASSDSKGRLGQYF.

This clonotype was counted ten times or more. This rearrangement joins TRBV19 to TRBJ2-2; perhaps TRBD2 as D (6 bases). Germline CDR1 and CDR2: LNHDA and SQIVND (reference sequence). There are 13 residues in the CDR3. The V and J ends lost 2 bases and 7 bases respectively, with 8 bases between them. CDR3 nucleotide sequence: TGTGCCAGTAGTATACGGGGACTCGGGGAGCTGTTTTTT. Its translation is CASSIRGLGELFF.

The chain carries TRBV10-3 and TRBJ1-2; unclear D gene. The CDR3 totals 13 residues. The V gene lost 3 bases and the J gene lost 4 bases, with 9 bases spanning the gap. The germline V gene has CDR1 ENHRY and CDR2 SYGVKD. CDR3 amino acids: CAISDGGFYGYTF. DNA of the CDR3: TGTGCCATCAGTGATGGTGGGTTCTATGGCTACACCTTC.

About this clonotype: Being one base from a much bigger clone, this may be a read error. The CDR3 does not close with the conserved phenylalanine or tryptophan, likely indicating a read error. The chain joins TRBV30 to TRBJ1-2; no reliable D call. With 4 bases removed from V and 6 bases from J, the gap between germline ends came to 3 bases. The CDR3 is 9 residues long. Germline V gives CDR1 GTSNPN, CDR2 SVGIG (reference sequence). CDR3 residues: CAWKDGYTV. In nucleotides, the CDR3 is TGTGCCTGGAAGGATGGCTACACCGTC.

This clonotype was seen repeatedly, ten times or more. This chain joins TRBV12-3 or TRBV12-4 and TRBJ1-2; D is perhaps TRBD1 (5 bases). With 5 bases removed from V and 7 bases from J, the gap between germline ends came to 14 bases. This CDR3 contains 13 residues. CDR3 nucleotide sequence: TGTGCCAGCAGTCGGGACGGGCTGGCTGGCTACACCTTC. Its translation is CASSRDGLAGYTF.

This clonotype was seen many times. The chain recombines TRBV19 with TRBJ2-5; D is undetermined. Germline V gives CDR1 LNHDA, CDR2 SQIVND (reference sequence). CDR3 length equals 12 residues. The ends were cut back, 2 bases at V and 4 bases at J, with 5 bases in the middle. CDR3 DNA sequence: TGTGCCAGTAGTATAACGGGAGAGACCCAGTACTTC. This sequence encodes CASSITGETQYF. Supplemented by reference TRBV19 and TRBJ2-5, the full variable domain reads DGGITQSPKYLFRKEGQNVTLSCEQNLNHDAMYWYRQDPGQGLRLIYYSQIVNDFQKGDIAEGYSVSREKKESFPLTVTSAQKNPTAFYLCASSITGETQYFGPGTRLLVL.

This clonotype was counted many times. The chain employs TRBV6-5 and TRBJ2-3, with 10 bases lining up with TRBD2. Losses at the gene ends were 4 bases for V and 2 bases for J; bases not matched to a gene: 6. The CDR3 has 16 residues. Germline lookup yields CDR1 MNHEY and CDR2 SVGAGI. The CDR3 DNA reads TGTGCCAGCAGTTTCGGGACTAGCGTACTCACAGATACGCAGTATTTT. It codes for CASSFGTSVLTDTQYF.

The CDR3 here is CASSPWARRETQYF. The CDR3 DNA reads TGTGCCAGCAGTCCCTGGGCGAGGCGGGAGACCCAGTACTTC. This sequence joins TRBV28 and TRBJ2-5, with D unresolved. V gave up 5 bases and J gave up 5 bases, with 15 bases separating them. There are 14 residues in the CDR3. Per germline, CDR1 MDHEN and CDR2 SYDVKM.

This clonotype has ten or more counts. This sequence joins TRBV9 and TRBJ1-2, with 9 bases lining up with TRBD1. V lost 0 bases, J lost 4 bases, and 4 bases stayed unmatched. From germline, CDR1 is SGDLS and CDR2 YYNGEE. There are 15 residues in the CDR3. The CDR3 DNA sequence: TGTGCCAGCAGCGTAGCTGGGGACAGGGCCTATGGCTACACCTTC. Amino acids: CASSVAGDRAYGYTF.